Following are 23 T cell receptor beta chains from one sample sequenced in a study of molecular identifiers for immune sequencing clone quantification. TCRdb ran MiXCR on the PCR reads and lists one entry per CDR3 protein. The top ten hold approximately 0.84% of the sample, which has about 510,000 distinct CDR3 sequences, about 20% seen once. Sequencing was done on a sample of naive CD8+ T cells from blood, with Jurkat cell RNA spiked in. Described subset: FACS-sorted CD8+CD4-CCR7+CD45RA+ naive T cells. The source of these receptors is a human donor in good health. Some libraries in this study had Jurkat cell RNA spiked in.

This clonotype was seen ten or more times. This chain uses TRBV12-3 or TRBV12-4 with TRBJ2-3; 9 positions match TRBD1. V dropped 6 bases and J dropped 2; count of bases not matched to a gene: 6. CDR3 length: 15 amino acids. Here the CDR3 DNA reads TGTGCCAGCAGCCCGGACAGGGGCCTCACAGATACGCAGTATTTT. Translating it yields CASSPDRGLTDTQYF.

The V gene is TRBV27, the J gene TRBJ2-5; TRBD2 agrees at 7 bases. Germline CDR1 and CDR2: MNHEY and SMNVEV (reference sequence). The CDR3 sequence is 19 residues long. J was trimmed by 4 bases and V by 0 bases; bases with no gene match: 17. The chain's CDR3 is CASSLSPSQVAGVSETQYF. CDR3 nucleotide sequence: TGTGCCAGCAGTTTATCCCCCTCCCAGGTCGCGGGAGTGTCAGAGACCCAGTACTTC.

A remark on this clonotype: A read error may explain this, as a much larger clone is one base away. The rearrangement joins TRBV20-1 to TRBJ2-7, with 11 bases aligning to TRBD1. The CDR3 contains 14 residues. V was pared by 4 bases and J by 0 bases, with 2 bases of the junction left unmatched. From germline, CDR1 is DFQATT and CDR2 SNEGSKA (reference sequence). CDR3 coding DNA: TGCAGTGCTAAGGACAGGGGGCGCTCCTACGAGCAGTACTTC. Translated, it gives CSAKDRGRSYEQYF.

DNA of the CDR3: TGTGCCAGCAGCCAAAGACTAACGGGAGATGCCACAGATACGCAGTATTTT. Residues: CASSQRLTGDATDTQYF. This chain links TRBV3-1 with TRBJ2-3; the D gene is possibly TRBD2 (6 bases). Germline V gene sequence: CDR1 LGHDT, CDR2 YNNKEL (reference sequence). The V end lost 2 bases, the J end lost 2 bases, and 17 bases lay between the germline ends. CDR3 length equals 17 residues.

This clonotype was seen repeatedly, ten times or more. The chain carries TRBV6-5 and TRBJ2-7; 7 nucleotides match TRBD2. This CDR3 has 15 residues. Germline trimming cut 6 bases from V and 0 bases from J; bases unmatched to any gene: 8. Per the germline V gene, CDR1 is MNHEY and CDR2 is SVGAGI. The CDR3 loop is CASRPGEGPSYEQYF. The CDR3 DNA follows: TGTGCCAGCAGACCCGGGGAGGGACCCTCCTACGAGCAGTACTTC.

CDR3 residues: CAWSSRLVGTLSSYEQYF. In DNA, the CDR3 is TGTGCCTGGAGTTCTAGACTAGTGGGGACCTTAAGCTCCTACGAGCAGTACTTC. The gene calls are TRBV30 and TRBJ2-7, with D maybe TRBD2 (6 bases). Per germline, CDR1 GTSNPN and CDR2 SVGIG (reference sequence). CDR3 length equals 18 residues. Trimming shortened V by 2 bases and J by 0 bases, and 23 bases separated the two germline ends.

V and J are TRBV4-3 and TRBJ2-7; 7 nucleotides agree with TRBD2. The CDR3 runs 14 residues. V lost 4 bases, J lost 4 bases, and 7 bases stayed unmatched. Germline assignment: CDR1 LGHNA and CDR2 YSLEER. The CDR3 nucleotides read TGCGCCAGCAGCCCAGGCCTCGGGAGGTACGAGCAGTACTTC. Translated: CASSPGLGRYEQYF.

The rearrangement joins TRBV27 to TRBJ1-2, with D hard to call. The CDR3 extends over 14 amino acids. Per the germline V gene, CDR1 is MNHEY and CDR2 is SMNVEV (reference sequence). The V end was cut by 0 bases, the J end by 1 base, with 6 bases between. The CDR3: CASSLSSNNYGYTF. The DNA for the CDR3 is TGTGCCAGCAGTTTATCCAGCAATAACTATGGCTACACCTTC.

The rearrangement links TRBV20-1 to TRBJ2-5; TRBD2 matches at 7 bases. Germline V gene sequence: CDR1 DFQATT, CDR2 SNEGSKA (reference sequence). The CDR3 loop spans 17 amino acids. V shed 5 bases, J shed 5 bases, and the junction held 20 bases outside the gene matches. DNA for the CDR3: TGCAGTGCTCCCCAACTCCCGACTAGCTTCGGTTTTGAGACCCAGTACTTC. Protein sequence: CSAPQLPTSFGFETQYF.

V usage is TRBV4-3 and J usage is TRBJ2-5; no firm D call. The CDR3 length is 14 residues. V lost 1 base and J lost 4, with 10 bases in between. Per germline, CDR1 LGHNA and CDR2 YSLEER. CDR3 sequence: CASSQARSRETQYF. In DNA form, the CDR3 reads TGCGCCAGCAGCCAAGCGCGCAGCCGAGAGACCCAGTACTTC.

For this clonotype: This likely traces to a read error, being one base from a far larger clone. The chain links TRBV7-9 to TRBJ2-7, with D unclear. This CDR3 is 12 amino acids long. From germline, CDR1 is SEHNR and CDR2 FQNEAQ (reference sequence). In nucleotides, the CDR3 is TGTGCCAGCAGCCCGATTAGCTACGGGCAGTACTTC. Residues: CASSPISYGQYF. Full variable domain (rest looked up from reference TRBV7-9 and TRBJ2-7): DTGVSQNPRHKITKRGQNVTFRCDPISEHNRLYWYRQTLGQGPEFLTYFQNEAQLEKSRLLSDRFSAERPKGSFSTLEIQRTEQGDSAMYLCASSPISYGQYFGPGTRLTVT.

The table lists this clonotype with many counts. This chain uses TRBV6-5 with TRBJ2-3; D might be TRBD2 (5 bases). The CDR3 is made up of 14 amino acids. Germline V gene lookup returns CDR1 MNHEY and CDR2 SVGAGI. Trimming removed 6 bases from V and 2 bases from J, with 12 bases in between. The DNA for the CDR3 is TGTGCCAGCAGCCAAGACTATTACACAGATACGCAGTATTTT. Encoded protein: CASSQDYYTDTQYF.

As to this clonotype: This may be a read error, as it is one base from a much larger clone. The rearrangement joins TRBV7-9 to TRBJ1-1, with TRBD1 as a possible D gene (5 bases). Germline V gene sequence: CDR1 SEHNR, CDR2 FQNEAQ (reference sequence). This CDR3 has 15 residues. The DNA for the CDR3 is TGTGCCGGCAGCCAAGCCAAGACAGAGAACACTGAAGCTTTCTTT. Encoded protein: CAGSQAKTENTEAFF.

The table lists this clonotype with a few counts. The rearrangement uses TRBV7-9 and TRBJ2-7; no reliable D call. This CDR3 is built from 12 residues. The ends were cut back, 4 bases at V and 6 bases at J, with 10 bases in the middle. The V gene's germline CDR1 is SEHNR and CDR2 FQNEAQ (reference sequence). Here the CDR3 DNA reads TGTGCCAGCAGCTCCTATATGACCGAGCAGTACTTC. Encoded protein: CASSSYMTEQYF. Full variable domain (remainder filled in from reference TRBV7-9 and TRBJ2-7): DTGVSQNPRHKITKRGQNVTFRCDPISEHNRLYWYRQTLGQGPEFLTYFQNEAQLEKSRLLSDRFSAERPKGSFSTLEIQRTEQGDSAMYLCASSSYMTEQYFGPGTRLTVT.

This clonotype was seen ten or more times. The genes are TRBV19 and TRBJ1-1; D unclear. Looked up from germline, CDR1 is LNHDA and CDR2 is SQIVND (reference sequence). Trimming removed 7 bases at V and 4 bases at J, with 13 bases between. The CDR3 extends over 13 amino acids. The DNA for the CDR3 is TGTGCCAGTATGGGTCTTCTTTCCACTGAAGCTTTCTTT. Protein: CASMGLLSTEAFF.

The chain combines TRBV7-9 with TRBJ1-1; D call uncertain. V was cut by 5 bases and J by 3 bases, with 13 bases left in between. Germline-derived CDR1 and CDR2 are SEHNR and FQNEAQ (reference sequence). This CDR3 has 14 amino acids. CDR3 bases: TGTGCCAGCAGCCATTCACATTCTGACACTGAAGCTTTCTTT. It encodes CASSHSHSDTEAFF. The whole variable domain, filled in from reference TRBV7-9 and TRBJ1-1, reads DTGVSQNPRHKITKRGQNVTFRCDPISEHNRLYWYRQTLGQGPEFLTYFQNEAQLEKSRLLSDRFSAERPKGSFSTLEIQRTEQGDSAMYLCASSHSHSDTEAFFGQGTRLTVV.

A note on this clonotype: A much larger clone differs by one base, so this may be a read error. For the CDR3, the DNA is TGTGCCAGCAGTGACAGGGGAAATCAGCCCCAGTATTTT. Translating it yields CASSDRGNQPQYF. The chain couples TRBV2 to TRBJ1-5, with TRBD1 as a possible D gene (6 bases). The DNA matches TRBJ2-3 better at its end, which makes the J call doubtful. The CDR3 loop spans 13 amino acids. Germline-derived CDR1 and CDR2 are SNHLY and FYNNEI.

A few counts support this clonotype. This chain uses TRBV9 with TRBJ1-1; unclear D gene. CDR1 is SGDLS, CDR2 YYNGEE, per germline. V was clipped by 0 bases and J by 2 bases, with 14 bases between them. The CDR3 contains 16 residues. In nucleotides, the CDR3 is TGTGCCAGCAGCGTAGCATCCGGAGCATACAACACTGAAGCTTTCTTT. Translated, it gives CASSVASGAYNTEAFF.

The CDR3 DNA reads TGTGCCAGCAGTTATAACAGTAACTACGAGCAGTACTTC. Translation: CASSYNSNYEQYF. The chain is built from TRBV28 and TRBJ2-7, with unresolved D. Germline V gene lookup returns CDR1 MDHEN and CDR2 SYDVKM. V dropped 4 bases and J dropped 3 bases, with 10 bases sitting between them. There are 13 residues in the CDR3. Looking up the rest from reference TRBV28 and TRBJ2-7 gives the full variable domain: DVKVTQSSRYLVKRTGEKVFLECVQDMDHENMFWYRQDPGLGLRLIYFSYDVKMKEKGDIPEGYSVSREKKERFSLILESASTNQTSMYLCASSYNSNYEQYFGPGTRLTVT.

Worth noting for this clonotype: This may be a read error: a much more frequent sequence differs by one nucleotide. This chain's CDR3 is CASSLRGASNEQFF. CDR3 DNA: TGTGCCAGCAGCTTACGGGGGGCCAGCAATGAGCAGTTCTTC. This chain uses TRBV6-5 with TRBJ2-1; TRBD2 is a possible D gene (7 bases). V gave up 6 bases and J gave up 6 bases, with 15 bases separating them. The CDR3 covers 14 residues. In germline, CDR1 is MNHEY, CDR2 SVGAGI.

The chain uses TRBV19 and TRBJ1-2; tentative D call: TRBD1 (5 bases). V was cut by 3 bases and J by 3 bases, with 17 bases left in between. The CDR3 is 16 amino acids. Germline V gene data show CDR1 as LNHDA and CDR2 as SQIVND (reference sequence). The CDR3 sequence: CASSIGTRGGYYGYTF. DNA for the CDR3: TGTGCCAGTAGTATCGGTACGCGTGGGGGATACTATGGCTACACCTTC.

This clonotype was recorded many times. This sequence joins TRBV6-1 and TRBJ2-3; D uncertain. This CDR3 contains 15 residues. V lost 9 bases to trimming and J lost 0 bases, with 16 bases between them. Germline lookup yields CDR1 MNHNS and CDR2 SASEGT. The CDR3 region is CASPSGTFSTDTQYF. CDR3 DNA sequence: TGTGCCAGTCCCTCGGGCACTTTTAGCACAGATACGCAGTATTTT.

Only a few counts were recorded for this clonotype. The chain uses TRBV9 and TRBJ1-1; D gene uncertain. Germline CDR1 is SGDLS and CDR2 is YYNGEE. The ends were cut back, 3 bases at V and 2 bases at J, with 8 bases in the middle. The CDR3 is 13 residues long. The CDR3 sequence: CASSARLNTEAFF. The CDR3 region has the DNA TGTGCCAGCAGCGCCAGGCTTAACACTGAAGCTTTCTTT. The entire variable domain, with the rest obtained from reference TRBV9 and TRBJ1-1, is as follows: DSGVTQTPKHLITATGQRVTLRCSPRSGDLSVYWYQQSLDQGLQFLIQYYNGEERAKGNILERFSAQQFPDLHSELNLSSLELGDSALYFCASSARLNTEAFFGQGTRLTVV.